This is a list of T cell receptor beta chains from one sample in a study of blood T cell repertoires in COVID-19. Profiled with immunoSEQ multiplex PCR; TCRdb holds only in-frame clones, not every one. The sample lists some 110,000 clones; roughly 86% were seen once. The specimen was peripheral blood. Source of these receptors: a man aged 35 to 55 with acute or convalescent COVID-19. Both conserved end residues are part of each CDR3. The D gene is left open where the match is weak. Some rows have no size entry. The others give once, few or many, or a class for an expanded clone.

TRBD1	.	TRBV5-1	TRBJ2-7	CASSGTRDSRSYEQYF	TGCGCCAGCAGCGGAACCCGGGACAGCCGCTCCTACGAGCAGTACTTC
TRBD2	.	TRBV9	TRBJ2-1	CASSLSGSSYNEQFF	TGTGCCAGCAGTCTTAGCGGGAGCTCCTACAATGAGCAGTTCTTC
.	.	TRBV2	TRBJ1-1	CASSGDDTEAFF	TGTGCCAGCAGCGGAGATGACACTGAAGCTTTCTTT
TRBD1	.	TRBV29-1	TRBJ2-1	CSVEDIRGPHYNEQFF	TGCAGCGTTGAAGATATTAGGGGGCCCCACTACAATGAGCAGTTCTTC
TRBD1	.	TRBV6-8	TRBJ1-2	CASPGQGDSLTLYGYTF	TGTGCCAGCCCGGGACAGGGGGATTCCTTAACCCTCTATGGCTACACCTTC
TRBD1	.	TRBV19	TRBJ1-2	CASSIEDRGEVLGYTF	TGTGCCAGTAGTATAGAGGACAGGGGTGAAGTGCTTGGCTACACCTTC
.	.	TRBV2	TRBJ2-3	CASIAIFTDTQYF	TGTGCCAGCATAGCTATCTTCACAGATACGCAGTATTTT
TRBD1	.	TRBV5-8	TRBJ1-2	CASRPTGYGYTF	TGTGCCAGCAGGCCGACAGGGTATGGCTACACCTTC
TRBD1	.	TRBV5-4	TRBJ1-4	CASSLDGAGQGNEKLFF	TGTGCCAGCAGCTTGGACGGCGCCGGACAGGGTAATGAAAAACTGTTTTTT
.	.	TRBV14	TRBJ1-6	CASSQEWGLDSPLHF	TGTGCCAGCAGCCAAGAATGGGGGCTCGATTCACCCCTCCACTTT
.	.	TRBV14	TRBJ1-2	CASSQGRERGYTF	TGTGCCAGCAGCCAAGGGAGGGAAAGAGGCTACACCTTC
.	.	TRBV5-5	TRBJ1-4	CASSLGESGEKLFF	TGTGCCAGCAGCTTGGGGGAGTCGGGTGAAAAACTGTTTTTT
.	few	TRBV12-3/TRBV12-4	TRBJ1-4	CASTGNPNEKLFF	TGTGCCAGCACGGGGAACCCTAATGAAAAACTGTTTTTT
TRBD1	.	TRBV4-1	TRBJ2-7	CASSQAPRGSYEQYF	TGCGCCAGCAGCCAAGCTCCCAGGGGGTCCTACGAGCAGTACTTC
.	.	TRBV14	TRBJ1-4	CASSQAGAEKLFF	TGTGCCAGCAGCCAGGCGGGGGCTGAAAAACTGTTTTTT
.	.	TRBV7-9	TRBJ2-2	CASSFTGFANTGELFF	TGTGCCAGCAGCTTTACAGGGTTCGCGAACACCGGGGAGCTGTTTTTT
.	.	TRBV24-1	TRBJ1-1	CATSDRQNTEAFF	TGTGCCACCAGTGATAGACAGAACACTGAAGCTTTCTTT
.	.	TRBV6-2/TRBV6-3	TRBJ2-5	CASSPGVGRQETQYF	TGTGCCAGCAGTCCAGGGGTGGGTCGACAAGAGACCCAGTACTTC
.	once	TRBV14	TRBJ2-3	CASRLSGAPSTDTQYF	TGTGCCAGCAGACTTAGCGGCGCTCCTAGCACAGATACGCAGTATTTT
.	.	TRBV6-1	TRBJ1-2	CASSEGRASGYTF	TGTGCCAGCAGTGAGGGGAGAGCCAGTGGCTACACCTTC
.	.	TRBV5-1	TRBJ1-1	CASSQGLNTEAFF	TGCGCCAGCAGCCAGGGGTTGAACACTGAAGCTTTCTTT
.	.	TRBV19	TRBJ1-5	CASSSQGGDQPQHF	TGTGCCAGTAGTAGCCAGGGTGGGGATCAGCCCCAGCATTTT
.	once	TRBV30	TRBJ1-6	CAWSVTRQGNSPLHF	TGTGCCTGGAGTGTAACTCGGCAGGGAAATTCACCCCTCCACTTT
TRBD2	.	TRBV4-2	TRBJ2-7	CASSQGGPGLAAISYEQYF	TGTGCCAGCAGCCAAGGGGGGCCGGGACTAGCTGCCATCTCCTACGAGCAGTACTTC
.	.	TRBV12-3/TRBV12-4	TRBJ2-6	CASSPVGANVLTF	TGTGCCAGCAGCCCTGTCGGGGCCAACGTCCTGACTTTC
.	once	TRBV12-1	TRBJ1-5	CASSFEENQPQHF	TGTGCCAGCAGCTTTGAGGAGAATCAGCCCCAGCATTTT
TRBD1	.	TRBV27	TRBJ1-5	CASRSQGGQPQHF	TGTGCCAGCAGGTCGCAGGGGGGACAGCCCCAGCATTTT
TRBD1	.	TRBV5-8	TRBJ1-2	CASSLGTASYGYTF	TGTGCCAGCAGCTTAGGGACAGCTTCCTATGGCTACACCTTC